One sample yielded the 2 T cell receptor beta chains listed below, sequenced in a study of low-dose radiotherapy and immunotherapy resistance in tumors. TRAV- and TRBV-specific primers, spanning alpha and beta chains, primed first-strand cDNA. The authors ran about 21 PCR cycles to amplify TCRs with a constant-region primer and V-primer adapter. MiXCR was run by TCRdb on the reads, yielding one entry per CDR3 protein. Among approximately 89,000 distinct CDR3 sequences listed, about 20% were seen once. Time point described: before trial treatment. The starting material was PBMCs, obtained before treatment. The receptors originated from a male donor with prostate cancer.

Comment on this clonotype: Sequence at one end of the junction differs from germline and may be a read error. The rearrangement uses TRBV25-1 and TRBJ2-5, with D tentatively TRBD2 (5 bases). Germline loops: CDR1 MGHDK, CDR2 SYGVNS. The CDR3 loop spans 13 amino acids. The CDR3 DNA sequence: TGTACCAGCAGTGAATGGGAGCAAGAGACCCAGTACTTC. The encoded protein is CTSSEWEQETQYF.

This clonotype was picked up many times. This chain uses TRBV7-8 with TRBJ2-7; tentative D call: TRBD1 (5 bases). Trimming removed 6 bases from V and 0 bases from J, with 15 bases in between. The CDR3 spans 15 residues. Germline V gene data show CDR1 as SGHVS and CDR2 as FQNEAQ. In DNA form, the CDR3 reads TGTGCCAGCAGGAAAGACTCAGGGATCTCCTACGAGCAGTACTTC. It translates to CASRKDSGISYEQYF.